The clone carrying this TCR beta chain was counted at least ten times. Antigen: not known. Germline is not matched at one junction end, which may reflect a read error. Breast cancer patients provided tissue from their axillary draining lymph nodes. The data are from a study of breast tumors, draining lymph nodes, adjacent tissues. Study-level findings and limits: Luminal-like breast cancer showed significantly greater tumor-nontumor repertoire similarity than basal-like breast cancer did. The lymph node origin of tumor T cells was framed as consistent with a hypothesis, not demonstrated. Findings are consistent with lymph node origin and intratumoral expansion of most tumor T cells. Tumors had less TCR diversity than lymph nodes, more than nontumor tissue.

The CDR3 has 14 residues. TCRdb re-called the multiplex PCR reads with MiXCR, one entry per CDR3 protein. Of about 130,000 distinct CDR3 sequences listed, 21% are singletons. The sequence was obtained from a female donor with breast cancer. Some clones in this sample may be carry-over from other donors' samples. The sequenced sample consisted of axillary lymph node tissue. V usage is TRBV12-3 or TRBV12-4 and J usage is TRBJ2-3, with 7 nucleotides matching TRBD2. The CDR3, as DNA: TGCGCCAGCAGCTTGGGCTTAGCGGGAGATACGCAGTATTTT. Amino acid sequence: CASSLGLAGDTQYF.